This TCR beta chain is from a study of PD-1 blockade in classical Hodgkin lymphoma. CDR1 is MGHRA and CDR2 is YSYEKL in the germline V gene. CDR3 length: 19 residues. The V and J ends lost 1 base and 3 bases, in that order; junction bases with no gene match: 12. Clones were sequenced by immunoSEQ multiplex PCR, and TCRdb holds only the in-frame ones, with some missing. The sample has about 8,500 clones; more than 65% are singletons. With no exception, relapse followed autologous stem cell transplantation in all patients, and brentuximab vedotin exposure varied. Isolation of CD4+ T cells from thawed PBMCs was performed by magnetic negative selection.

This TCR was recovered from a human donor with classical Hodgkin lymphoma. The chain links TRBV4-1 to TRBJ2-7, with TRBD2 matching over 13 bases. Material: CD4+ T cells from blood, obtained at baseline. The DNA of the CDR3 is TGCGCCAGCAGCCAAGTTTGGACTAGCGGGGGAGTTGTCAGCTACGAGCAGTACTTC. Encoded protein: CASSQVWTSGGVVSYEQYF.